This TCR beta chain is drawn from a study of blood T cell repertoires in COVID-19. In the study overall: COVID-19 samples, acute and convalescent, were from the United States, Italy and Spain.

In its sample, this clone was seen a few times. Per the original methods: Nucleated cell number was recorded as an estimate derived from reference gene primer amplification. TCRdb's copy holds only in-frame clones and misses some; the assay was immunoSEQ multiplex PCR. Clone size and V and J calls were adopted from that table, with D and trimming inferred from the DNA. The sample yields over 200,000 clones, 75% to 90% seen once. V gave up 5 bases and J gave up 5 bases, with 16 bases separating them. The CDR3 sequence is 15 residues long. CDR1 and CDR2 (germline): SSHAT, FNYEAQ (reference sequence). The V call is TRBV7-7, the J call TRBJ2-1, with D maybe TRBD1 (5 bases). Sequenced sample: peripheral blood. This TCR derives from a man aged 25-45 years who had recovered from COVID-19. The CDR3 loop reads CASSPDSPLNNEQFF. CDR3 DNA sequence: TGTGCCAGCAGCCCCGACAGCCCTCTTAACAATGAGCAGTTCTTC. The variable domain in full, completed from reference TRBV7-7 and TRBJ2-1, reads GAGVSQSPRYKVTKRGQDVTLRCDPISSHATLYWYQQALGQGPEFLTYFNYEAQPDKSGLPSDRFSAERPEGSISTLTIQRTEQRDSAMYRCASSPDSPLNNEQFFGPGTRLTVL.